This TCR beta chain emerged from a study of T cell responses to AZD1222 COVID-19 vaccine. Data came from immunoSEQ multiplex PCR; TCRdb stores just in-frame clones and leaves some out. The sample consists of roughly 70,000 clones, 86% of them appearing once. Points on this clone: Its cognate antigen is unknown.

Findings and caveats of the study: Every sample of the repertoires postdated the peak T cell response. Among AZD1222 vaccinees, only 5 to 7 were seropositive at baseline. Among the donors, most were white British and more were female, and clonal diversity was possibly underestimated.

The germline V gene encodes CDR1 MNHEY and CDR2 SVGEGT. V lost 6 bases and J 8 bases, leaving 20 bases between the germline ends. There are 15 residues in the CDR3. V is TRBV6-2 or TRBV6-3 and J is TRBJ2-1; no definite D call. Sequenced here: peripheral blood, sampled on day 0 of AZD1222 vaccination. The TCR comes from an adult in good health. CDR3 coding DNA: TGTGCCAGCAGCCGTACCGATAGCTTGGGCGATGAGCAGTTCTTC. Its translation is CASSRTDSLGDEQFF.